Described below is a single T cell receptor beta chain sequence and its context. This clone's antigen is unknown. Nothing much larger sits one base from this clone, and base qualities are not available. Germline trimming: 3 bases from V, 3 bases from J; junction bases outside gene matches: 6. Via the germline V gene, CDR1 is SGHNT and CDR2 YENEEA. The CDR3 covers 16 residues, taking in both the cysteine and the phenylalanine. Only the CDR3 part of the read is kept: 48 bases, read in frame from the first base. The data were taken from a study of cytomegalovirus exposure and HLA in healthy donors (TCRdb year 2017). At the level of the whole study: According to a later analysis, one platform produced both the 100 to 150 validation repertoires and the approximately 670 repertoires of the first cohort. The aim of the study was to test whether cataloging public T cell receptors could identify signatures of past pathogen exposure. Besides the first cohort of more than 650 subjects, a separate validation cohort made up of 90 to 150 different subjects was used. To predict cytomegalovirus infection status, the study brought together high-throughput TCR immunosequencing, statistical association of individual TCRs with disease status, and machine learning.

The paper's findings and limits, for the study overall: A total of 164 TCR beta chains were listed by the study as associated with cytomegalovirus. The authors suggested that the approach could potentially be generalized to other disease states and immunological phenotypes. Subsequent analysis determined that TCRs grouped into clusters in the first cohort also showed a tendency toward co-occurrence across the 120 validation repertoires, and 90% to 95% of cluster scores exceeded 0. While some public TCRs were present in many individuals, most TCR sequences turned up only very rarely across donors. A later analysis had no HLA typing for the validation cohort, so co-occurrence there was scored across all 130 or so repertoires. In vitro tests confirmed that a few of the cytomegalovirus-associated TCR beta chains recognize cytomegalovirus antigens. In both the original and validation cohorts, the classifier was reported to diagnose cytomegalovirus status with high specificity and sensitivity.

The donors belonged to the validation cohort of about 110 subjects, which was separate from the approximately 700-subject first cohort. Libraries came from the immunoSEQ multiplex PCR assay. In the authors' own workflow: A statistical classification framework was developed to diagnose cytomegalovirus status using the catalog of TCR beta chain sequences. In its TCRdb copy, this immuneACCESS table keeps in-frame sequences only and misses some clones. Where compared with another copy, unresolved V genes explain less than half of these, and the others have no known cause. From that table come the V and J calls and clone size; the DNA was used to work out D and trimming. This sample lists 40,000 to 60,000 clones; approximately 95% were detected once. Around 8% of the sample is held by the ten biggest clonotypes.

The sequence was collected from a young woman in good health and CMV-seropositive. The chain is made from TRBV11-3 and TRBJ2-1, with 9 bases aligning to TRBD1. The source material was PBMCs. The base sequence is TGTGCCAGCAGCTTGGGGGGGGGACAGGGCTACAATGAGCAGTTCTTC. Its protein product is CASSLGGGQGYNEQFF.